This TCR beta chain originates from a study of T-cell memory formation after mild COVID-19. Study-wide context: Largely, TCR clusters stayed within a single donor. Study-wide findings and caveats: Among CD4+ contracting clones, most were CM and EM, and CD8+ ones EMRA. Cross-reactive memory seemingly joined, as some responding clones were found in pre-infection memory.

V shed 6 bases and J 4 bases; nucleotides not matched to a gene: 9. This CDR3 region has 14 residues. Per the germline V gene, CDR1 is DFQATT and CDR2 is SNEGSKA (reference sequence). cDNA libraries for TCR alpha and TCR beta, carrying sample barcodes and UMIs, came from 5'RACE with constant-segment primers. Each CDR3 protein gets one entry after TCRdb re-called the 5' RACE reads with MiXCR. Of some 270,000 distinct CDR3 sequences in the sample, over 15% were seen once. As to this clonotype: The antigen is not known.

The chain has TRBV20-1 and TRBJ2-3, with 8 bases that match TRBD2. The TCR sequence derives from an adult woman who had mild COVID-19 (a few samples of this study predate the infection). Cell type and time point are not known. Material: PBMCs or a T cell subset sorted from them (not recorded which). The CDR3 sequence: CSAPGGSAADTQYF. DNA for the CDR3: TGCAGTGCCCCGGGGGGGTCTGCGGCAGATACGCAGTATTTT.